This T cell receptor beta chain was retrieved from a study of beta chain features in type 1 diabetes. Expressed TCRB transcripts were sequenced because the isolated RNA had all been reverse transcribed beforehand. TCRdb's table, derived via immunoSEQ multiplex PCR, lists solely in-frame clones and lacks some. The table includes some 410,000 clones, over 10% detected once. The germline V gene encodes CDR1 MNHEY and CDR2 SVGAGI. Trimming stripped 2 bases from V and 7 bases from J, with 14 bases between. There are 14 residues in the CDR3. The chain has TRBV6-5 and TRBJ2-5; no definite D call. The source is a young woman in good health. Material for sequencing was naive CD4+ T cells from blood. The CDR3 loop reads CASSYDGRAMTQYF. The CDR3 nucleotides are TGTGCCAGCAGTTACGACGGACGGGCCATGACCCAGTACTTC.